The clone carrying this T cell receptor (beta chain) was picked up a small number of times. Antigen specificity is unknown. The CDR3 length is 16 residues. V was shortened by 7 bases and J by 2 bases, with 19 bases between the two germline ends. The germline V gene encodes CDR1 MNHEY and CDR2 SMNVEV (reference sequence). Researchers ran the PCR with 60 Vbeta and 13 Jbeta primers. TCRdb's table, derived via immunoSEQ multiplex PCR, lists solely in-frame clones and lacks some. The sample has 150,000 or so clones, roughly 70% seen once. This sample is part of a study of cytomegalovirus exposure and HLA in healthy donors. Study-wide results and caveats: A few of the chains that were CMV-associated were confirmed in vitro to be specific for CMV antigens. After further analysis at a later stage, 16,951 TCR beta sequences were associated with HLA alleles at 0.05 false discovery rate. Later on, an analysis found that several of the most significant clusters appeared to be linked to common viral pathogens, which included parvovirus B19. Listed as cytomegalovirus-associated were 164 TCR beta chains.

V gene TRBV27 combines with J gene TRBJ2-3, with D tentatively TRBD1 (6 bases). Sequenced input: PBMCs. The TCR sequence derives from a man aged 30 to 39 in good health and CMV-seronegative. The CDR3 DNA follows: TGTGCCAGCACCCGGACAGCTCCTATCTCCACAGATACGCAGTATTTT. It codes for CASTRTAPISTDTQYF.